The 26 T cell receptor beta chains below all came from one sample that was sequenced in a study of blood T cell repertoires in COVID-19. Only in-frame clones appear in the TCRdb table, and some are missing; sequencing was by immunoSEQ multiplex PCR. Seen here are around 190,000 clones, roughly 80% observed once, and the top ten hold roughly 3.2%. Sequencing was done on a sample of PBMCs or T cells enriched from blood (not recorded which). These receptors all stem from a woman in her twenties or thirties who had recovered from COVID-19.

The chain employs TRBV28 and TRBJ1-5, with D uncertain. The CDR3 sequence is 13 residues long. The V gene's germline CDR1 is MDHEN and CDR2 SYDVKM. Trimming left V 2 bases short and J 4 bases short, with 6 bases between. CDR3 amino acids: CASSLTVNQPQHF. The DNA of the CDR3 is TGTGCCAGCAGTTTAACAGTGAATCAGCCCCAGCATTTT.

The V gene is TRBV15, the J gene TRBJ1-2; D is unclear. The CDR3 is 18 amino acids. CDR1 and CDR2 from the germline V gene are LNHNV and YYDKDF (reference sequence). The germline V and J ends were trimmed by 0 bases and 5 bases, with 22 bases remaining between them. CDR3 DNA sequence: TGTGCCACCAGCAGAGAGCCCCCCACCAGGCTTCGAGGGTATGGCTACACCTTC. Amino acid sequence: CATSREPPTRLRGYGYTF.

V is TRBV6-4 and J is TRBJ2-7, with D perhaps TRBD1 (6 bases). Trimming left V 3 bases short and J 2 bases short, with 14 bases between. This CDR3 has 15 residues. Germline loops: CDR1 MRHNA, CDR2 SNTAGT. The CDR3 region is CASSDGGRVPYEQYV. The DNA of the CDR3 is TGTGCCAGCAGTGATGGGGGCAGGGTCCCCTACGAGCAGTACGTC.

The V gene is TRBV7-9, the J gene TRBJ2-7; D might be TRBD2 (5 bases). The V gene lost 5 bases and the J gene lost 6 bases, with 14 bases spanning the gap. This CDR3 spans 13 amino acids. Germline CDR1 is SEHNR and CDR2 is FQNEAQ (reference sequence). CDR3 in DNA: TGTGCCAGCAGCCCCCGGACTGTTGGCGAGCAGTACTTC. This translates into CASSPRTVGEQYF. The full variable domain, completed using reference TRBV7-9 and TRBJ2-7, is DTGVSQNPRHKITKRGQNVTFRCDPISEHNRLYWYRQTLGQGPEFLTYFQNEAQLEKSRLLSDRFSAERPKGSFSTLEIQRTEQGDSAMYLCASSPRTVGEQYFGPGTRLTVT.

The rearrangement joins TRBV7-8 to TRBJ2-1, with D maybe TRBD2 (7 bases). Germline CDR1 and CDR2: SGHVS and FQNEAQ. CDR3 size: 18 residues. V was cut by 5 bases and J by 3 bases, with 23 bases left in between. The CDR3 is CASSKSPGGGGFYNEQFF. CDR3 bases: TGTGCCAGCAGCAAATCGCCGGGGGGCGGGGGCTTCTACAATGAGCAGTTCTTC.

J is TRBJ1-2 and V is TRBV6-5, with 7 positions matching TRBD1. CDR3 size: 11 residues. Unmatched junction bases numbered 7, after V lost 7 bases and J lost 11 bases. Germline CDR1 and CDR2: MNHEY and SVGAGI. The CDR3: CASKDWDSYTF. In nucleotides, the CDR3 is TGTGCCAGCAAGGACTGGGACAGTTACACCTTC.

The rearrangement joins TRBV3-1 (or the pseudogene TRBV3-2) to TRBJ2-7; no clear D. The CDR3 covers 13 residues. V was cut by 0 bases and J by 5 bases, with 8 bases left in between. Germline assignment: CDR1 LGHDT and CDR2 YNNKEL (reference sequence). The CDR3 coding sequence is TGTGCCAGCAGCCAAGATCCGGTCCACGAGCAGTACGTC. Amino acids: CASSQDPVHEQYV.

The rearrangement links TRBV18 to TRBJ1-1, with a tentative D call TRBD1 (6 bases). The CDR3 contains 11 residues. Trimming left V 5 bases short and J 7 bases short, with 8 bases between. The germline V gene has CDR1 KGHSH and CDR2 LQKENI. The CDR3 DNA reads TGTGCCAGCTCAAGGGACATTGAAGCTTTCTTT. Translating it yields CASSRDIEAFF.

This rearrangement joins TRBV3-1 (or the pseudogene TRBV3-2) to TRBJ1-1; 10 bases are shared with TRBD1. With V trimmed by 2 bases and J by 4 bases, 1 base remained unmatched. CDR3 length equals 14 residues. CDR1 and CDR2 (germline): LGHDT, YNNKEL (reference sequence). The CDR3 nucleotides are TGTGCCAGCAGCCAACGGACAGGGGGCACTGAAGCTTTCTTT. Translation gives CASSQRTGGTEAFF.

The chain has TRBV7-2 and TRBJ1-5, with D possibly TRBD1 on 6 matching bases. The V end was cut by 4 bases, the J end by 0 bases, with 16 bases between. Germline-derived CDR1 and CDR2 are SGHTA and FQGNSA. The CDR3 extends over 17 amino acids. The CDR3 spells CASSSKVGGHSNQPQHF. The CDR3 coding sequence is TGTGCCAGCAGCTCCAAGGTGGGGGGGCATAGCAATCAGCCCCAGCATTTT.

The CDR3 loop reads CASSLALAGPTEAFF. DNA of the CDR3: TGTGCCAGCAGCTTGGCCCTGGCAGGGCCCACTGAAGCTTTCTTT. The chain has TRBV6-5 and TRBJ1-1, with D maybe TRBD1 (5 bases). The CDR3 is 15 residues long. From germline, CDR1 is MNHEY and CDR2 SVGAGI. Deletions cut 6 bases from V and 4 bases from J, with 18 bases between.

This clone came up a few times. This chain uses TRBV7-2 with TRBJ1-6; D gene unclear. V dropped 1 base and J dropped 4 bases, with 5 bases sitting between them. The V gene's germline CDR1 is SGHTA and CDR2 FQGNSA. This CDR3 region has 14 residues. The CDR3 loop reads CASSLGGYNSPLHF. The CDR3 DNA is TGTGCCAGCAGCTTAGGAGGGTATAATTCACCCCTCCACTTT.

This chain uses TRBV19 with TRBJ2-1, with 11 bases identical to TRBD2. CDR1 LNHDA and CDR2 SQIVND come from the germline V gene (reference sequence). With 5 bases clipped from V and 6 bases from J, the junction kept 6 bases outside the gene matches. There are 15 residues in the CDR3. The CDR3 DNA follows: TGTGCCAGTAGTGCTACTAGCGGGGGAATCAATGAGCAGTTCTTC. Its protein is CASSATSGGINEQFF.

This clone showed up just a few times. The same CDR3 is also encoded by other DNA sequences in this sample. The chain recombines TRBV28 with TRBJ1-2; D might be TRBD1 (5 bases). CDR1 and CDR2 (germline): MDHEN, SYDVKM. The CDR3 covers 13 residues. V lost 3 bases and J 4 bases, leaving 9 bases between the germline ends. This chain's CDR3 is CASSFRGGYGYTF. CDR3 bases: TGTGCCAGCAGTTTCCGGGGGGGCTATGGCTACACCTTC.

The rearrangement uses TRBV11-2 and TRBJ1-1; D may be TRBD1 (5 bases). CDR3 length: 12 residues. Per the germline V gene, CDR1 is SGHAT and CDR2 is FQNNGV. The germline V and J ends were trimmed by 9 bases and 4 bases, with 12 bases remaining between them. This CDR3 reads CASHSGGTEAFF. The CDR3 nucleotides read TGTGCCAGTCACTCGGGGGGCACTGAAGCTTTCTTT.

V gene TRBV4-2 combines with J gene TRBJ1-1, with a weak D call TRBD1 (5 bases). The germline V gene has CDR1 LGHNA and CDR2 YNFKEQ. The CDR3 runs to 13 residues. Trimming shortened V by 4 bases and J by 1 base, and 7 bases separated the two germline ends. CDR3 loop: CASSPQGNTEAFF. The DNA for the CDR3 is TGTGCCAGCAGCCCCCAGGGGAACACTGAAGCTTTCTTT.

This clone has more than one count but fewer than ten. This sequence joins TRBV28 and TRBJ1-6, with D maybe TRBD1 (6 bases). The V end lost 3 bases, the J end lost 7 bases, and 16 bases lay between the germline ends. The germline CDR1 and CDR2 sequences are MDHEN and SYDVKM. The CDR3 length is 16 residues. This chain's CDR3 is CASSFQGPGGNSPLHF. The CDR3 DNA reads as TGTGCCAGCAGTTTTCAGGGGCCGGGAGGGAATTCACCCCTCCACTTT.

J is TRBJ1-2 and V is TRBV10-2; D not resolved. Germline-derived CDR1 and CDR2 are WSHSY and SAAADI. The CDR3 runs 12 residues. Between the trimmed V and J ends, which lost 2 bases and 8 bases, there was a span of 9 bases. CDR3: CASSETEGGYTF. DNA for the CDR3: TGCGCCAGCAGTGAGACAGAGGGCGGCTACACCTTC.

J is TRBJ1-2 and V is TRBV9; no clear D. Germline V gene sequence: CDR1 SGDLS, CDR2 YYNGEE. This CDR3 region has 13 residues. V was clipped by 0 bases and J by 5 bases, with 8 bases between them. The CDR3 DNA follows: TGTGCCAGCAGCGTAGGGCGGTCGTATGGCTACACCTTC. Protein sequence: CASSVGRSYGYTF.

This clone was detected only a few times. The chain joins TRBV5-6 to TRBJ1-2; TRBD1 matches at 9 bases. The J segment lost 2 bases and the V segment lost 4 bases, leaving 9 bases of the junction unmatched. Germline CDR1 SGHDT, CDR2 YYEEEE. This CDR3 spans 16 amino acids. CDR3 in DNA: TGTGCCAGCAGCATGCCCGGGACAGGGTCCAACTATGGCTACACCTTC. This codes for CASSMPGTGSNYGYTF.

V and J are TRBV6-5 and TRBJ2-7, with D hard to call. V was clipped by 0 bases and J by 3 bases, with 12 bases between them. This CDR3 region has 15 residues. Germline V gene sequence: CDR1 MNHEY, CDR2 SVGAGI. In DNA form, the CDR3 reads TGTGCCAGCAGTTACTCTCCTACTTATATCTACGAGCAGTACTTC. Its translation is CASSYSPTYIYEQYF.

The chain is built from TRBV2 and TRBJ2-7, with 11 bases fitting TRBD2. The CDR3 has 16 residues. Germline lookup yields CDR1 SNHLY and CDR2 FYNNEI. The V and J ends lost 7 bases and 7 bases, in that order; junction bases with no gene match: 15. The CDR3 loop reads CASTTPTSGDAGEQYF. The DNA of the CDR3 is TGTGCCAGCACCACGCCGACTAGCGGGGACGCAGGGGAGCAGTACTTC.

The table lists this clone with a count of one. This chain uses TRBV7-8 with TRBJ2-1; 12 bases are a match to TRBD2. J lost 3 bases, V lost 7 bases, and 13 bases had no gene match. The CDR3 length is 18 residues. The germline V gene has CDR1 SGHVS and CDR2 FQNEAQ. The CDR3 sequence is CASTPPWTSGINYNEQFF. As DNA, the CDR3 is TGTGCCAGCACCCCCCCCTGGACTAGCGGGATTAACTACAATGAGCAGTTCTTC.

The chain joins TRBV5-1 to TRBJ2-5; 9 positions match TRBD2. The CDR3 has 13 amino acids. Germline V gives CDR1 SGHRS, CDR2 YFSETQ. V shed 7 bases, J shed 4 bases, and the junction held 5 bases outside the gene matches. The CDR3 reads CASRRGGGETQYF. In nucleotides, the CDR3 is TGCGCCAGCCGGCGCGGGGGGGGAGAGACCCAGTACTTC.

The rearrangement joins TRBV19 to TRBJ1-4; weak D call: TRBD1 (6 bases). V was trimmed by 5 bases and J by 4 bases, leaving 20 bases between them. Germline V gene lookup returns CDR1 LNHDA and CDR2 SQIVND (reference sequence). This CDR3 spans 17 amino acids. CDR3 nucleotide sequence: TGTGCCAGTAGTTCCTTCAGCCTGACAGGCGATAATGAAAAACTGTTTTTT. The encoded protein is CASSSFSLTGDNEKLFF. Supplemented by reference TRBV19 and TRBJ1-4, the full variable domain reads DGGITQSPKYLFRKEGQNVTLSCEQNLNHDAMYWYRQDPGQGLRLIYYSQIVNDFQKGDIAEGYSVSREKKESFPLTVTSAQKNPTAFYLCASSSFSLTGDNEKLFFGSGTQLSVL.

The chain is built from TRBV6-4 and TRBJ1-1; D not certain. The CDR3 sequence is 13 residues long. Germline loops: CDR1 MRHNA, CDR2 SNTAGT. Trimming removed 5 bases at V and 1 base at J, with 8 bases between. DNA of the CDR3: TGTGCCAGCAGTCGTGAGGGGAACACTGAAGCTTTCTTT. As protein: CASSREGNTEAFF.